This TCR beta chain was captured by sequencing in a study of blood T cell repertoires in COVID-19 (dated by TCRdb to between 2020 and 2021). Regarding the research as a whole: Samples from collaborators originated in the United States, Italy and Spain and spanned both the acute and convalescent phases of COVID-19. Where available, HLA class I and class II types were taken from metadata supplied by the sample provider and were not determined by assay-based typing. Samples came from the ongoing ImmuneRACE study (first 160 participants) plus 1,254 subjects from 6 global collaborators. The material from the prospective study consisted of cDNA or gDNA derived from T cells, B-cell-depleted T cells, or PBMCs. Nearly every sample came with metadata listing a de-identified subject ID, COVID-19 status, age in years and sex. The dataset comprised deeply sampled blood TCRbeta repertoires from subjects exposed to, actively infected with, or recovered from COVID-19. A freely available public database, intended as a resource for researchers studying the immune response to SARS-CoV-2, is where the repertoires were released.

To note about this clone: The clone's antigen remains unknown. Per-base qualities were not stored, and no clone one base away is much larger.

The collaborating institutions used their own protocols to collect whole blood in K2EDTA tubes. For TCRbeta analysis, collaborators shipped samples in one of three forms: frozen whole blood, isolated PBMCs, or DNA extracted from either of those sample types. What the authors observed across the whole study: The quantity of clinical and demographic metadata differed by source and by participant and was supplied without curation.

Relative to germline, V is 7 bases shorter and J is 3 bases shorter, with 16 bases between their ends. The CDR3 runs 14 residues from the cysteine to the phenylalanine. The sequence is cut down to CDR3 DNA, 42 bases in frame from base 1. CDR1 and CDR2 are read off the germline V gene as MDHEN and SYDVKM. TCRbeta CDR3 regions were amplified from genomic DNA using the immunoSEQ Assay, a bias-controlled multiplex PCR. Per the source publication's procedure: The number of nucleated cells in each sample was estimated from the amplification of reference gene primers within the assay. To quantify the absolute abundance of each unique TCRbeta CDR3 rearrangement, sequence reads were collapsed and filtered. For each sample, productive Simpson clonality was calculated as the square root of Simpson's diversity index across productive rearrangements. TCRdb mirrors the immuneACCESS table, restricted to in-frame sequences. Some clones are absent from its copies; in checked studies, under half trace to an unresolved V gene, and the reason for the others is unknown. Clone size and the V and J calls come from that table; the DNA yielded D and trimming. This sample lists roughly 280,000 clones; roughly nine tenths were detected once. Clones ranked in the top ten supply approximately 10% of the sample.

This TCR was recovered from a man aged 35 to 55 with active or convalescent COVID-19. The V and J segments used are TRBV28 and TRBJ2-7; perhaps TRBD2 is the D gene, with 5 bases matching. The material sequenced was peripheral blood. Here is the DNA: TGTGCCAGCACACCCGATGGAGGCTTCTACGAGCAGTACTTC. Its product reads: CASTPDGGFYEQYF.